The 9 T cell receptor beta chains presented below share a single source sample, sequenced in a study of OX40 agonist ivuxolimab in advanced cancers. Sequencing was performed with immunoSEQ multiplex PCR; in TCRdb, only in-frame clones are kept and a portion is missing. The sample has 40,000 to 60,000 clones; less than 85% are singletons. This specimen consisted of CD4+ or CD8+ T cells sorted from blood, obtained in a trial of the OX40 agonist ivuxolimab. These TCRs come from an adult with an advanced solid tumor such as melanoma, head and neck, liver or kidney cancer.

CDR3 nucleotide sequence: TGTGCCAGCAGCGTAGAGGGACAGGCGGACACCGGGGAGCTGTTTTTT. It is translated as CASSVEGQADTGELFF. The chain has TRBV9 and TRBJ2-2; 8 nucleotides line up with TRBD1. CDR3 length: 16 residues. The V and J ends lost 0 bases and 3 bases, in that order; junction bases with no gene match: 4. Per germline, CDR1 SGDLS and CDR2 YYNGEE.

V is TRBV29-1 and J is TRBJ2-6; TRBD1 matches 9 bases. Germline loops: CDR1 SQVTM, CDR2 ANQGSEA. This CDR3 has 18 residues. J was trimmed by 1 base and V by 7 bases; bases with no gene match: 14. The CDR3 region is CSGSGTGRLLSGANVLTF. DNA of the CDR3: TGCAGCGGCTCCGGGACAGGGCGTCTGCTATCTGGGGCCAACGTCCTGACTTTC.

This clone has only one observation. The chain carries TRBV9 and TRBJ1-4, with TRBD1 as a possible D gene (6 bases). The CDR3 is made up of 14 amino acids. With 0 bases removed from V and 8 bases from J, the gap between germline ends came to 11 bases. In germline, CDR1 is SGDLS, CDR2 YYNGEE. CDR3 coding DNA: TGTGCCAGCAGCGTAGAGGGGGATTCGGAAAAACTGTTTTTT. This gives the protein CASSVEGDSEKLFF.

The chain combines TRBV14 with TRBJ2-3, with D unresolved. The germline CDR1 and CDR2 sequences are SGHDN and FVKESK. Trimming left V 0 bases short and J 7 bases short, with 5 bases between. This CDR3 comprises 12 residues. The CDR3 DNA reads as TGTGCCAGCAGCCAAGAAGGGTATACGCAGTATTTT. Its protein is CASSQEGYTQYF.

This clone was detected only a few times. The genes are TRBV27 and TRBJ2-7, with TRBD2 matching over 7 bases. V dropped 3 bases and J dropped 3; count of bases not matched to a gene: 11. The CDR3 is made up of 16 amino acids. In germline, CDR1 is MNHEY, CDR2 SMNVEV (reference sequence). The CDR3 bases are TGTGCCAGCAGTTTTGGGCCCCCCGGGACTAACTACGAGCAGTACTTC. It translates to CASSFGPPGTNYEQYF.

This chain joins TRBV9 and TRBJ2-2; D is possibly TRBD1 (6 bases). Germline loops: CDR1 SGDLS, CDR2 YYNGEE. V dropped 4 bases and J dropped 5 bases, with 18 bases sitting between them. This CDR3 is built from 16 residues. The CDR3: CASSPPTGFGTGELFF. CDR3 DNA sequence: TGTGCCAGCAGCCCACCAACAGGGTTTGGGACCGGGGAGCTGTTTTTT.

The chain joins TRBV30 to TRBJ1-1, with 7 positions matching TRBD1. Trimming cost V 6 bases and J 8 bases; bases outside gene matches: 9. Germline assignment: CDR1 GTSNPN and CDR2 SVGIG (reference sequence). CDR3 size: 12 residues. The CDR3 sequence: CACPHPGGEAFF. The CDR3 DNA is TGTGCCTGCCCACATCCAGGGGGGGAAGCTTTCTTT.

This clone appeared once. This chain joins TRBV4-2 and TRBJ1-2, with D maybe TRBD1 (5 bases). V lost 0 bases and J lost 5, with 19 bases in between. The CDR3 length is 17 residues. Germline-derived CDR1 and CDR2 are LGHNA and YNFKEQ. CDR3 sequence (DNA): TGTGCCAGCAGCCAAGATTCAATCCAGGGTGGCGCGTATGGCTACACCTTC. Translating it yields CASSQDSIQGGAYGYTF.

V gene TRBV11-2 combines with J gene TRBJ2-1, with TRBD1 as a possible D gene (6 bases). The V gene's germline CDR1 is SGHAT and CDR2 FQNNGV. V was pared by 2 bases and J by 3 bases, with 14 bases between. This CDR3 is built from 16 residues. The CDR3 is CASSLSAGEYYNEQFF. The CDR3 DNA reads TGTGCCAGCAGCTTATCGGCAGGGGAGTACTACAATGAGCAGTTCTTC.